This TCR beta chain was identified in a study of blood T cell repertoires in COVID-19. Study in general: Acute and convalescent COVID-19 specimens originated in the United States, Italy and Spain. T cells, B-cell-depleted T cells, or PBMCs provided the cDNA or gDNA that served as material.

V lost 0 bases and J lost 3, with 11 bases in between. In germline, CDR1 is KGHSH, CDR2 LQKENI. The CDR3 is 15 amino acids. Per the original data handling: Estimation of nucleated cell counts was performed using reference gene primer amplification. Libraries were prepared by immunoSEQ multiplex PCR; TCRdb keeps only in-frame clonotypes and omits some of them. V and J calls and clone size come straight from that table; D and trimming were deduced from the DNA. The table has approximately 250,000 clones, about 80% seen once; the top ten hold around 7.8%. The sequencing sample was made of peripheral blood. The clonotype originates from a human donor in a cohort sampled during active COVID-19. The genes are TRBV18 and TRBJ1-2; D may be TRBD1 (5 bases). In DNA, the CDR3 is TGTGCCAGCTCACCACCGGCAGGGTATGACTATGGCTACACCTTC. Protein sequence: CASSPPAGYDYGYTF.